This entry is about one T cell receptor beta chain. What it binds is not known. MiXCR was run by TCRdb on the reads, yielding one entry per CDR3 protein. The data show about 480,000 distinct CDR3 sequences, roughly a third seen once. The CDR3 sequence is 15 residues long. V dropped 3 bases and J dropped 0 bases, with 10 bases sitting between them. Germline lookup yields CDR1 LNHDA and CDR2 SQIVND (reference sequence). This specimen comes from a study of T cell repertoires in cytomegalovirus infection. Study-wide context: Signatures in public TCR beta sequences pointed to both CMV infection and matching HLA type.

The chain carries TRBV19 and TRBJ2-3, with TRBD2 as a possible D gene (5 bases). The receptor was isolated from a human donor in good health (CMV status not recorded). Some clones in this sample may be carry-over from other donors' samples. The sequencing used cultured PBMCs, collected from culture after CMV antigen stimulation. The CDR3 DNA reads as TGTGCCAGTAGTATTAGGAGAGGGAGCACAGATACGCAGTATTTT. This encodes CASSIRRGSTDTQYF.